One and the same sample provided the 26 T cell receptor beta chains below, sequenced in a study of blood T cells in healthy people across ages. The second PCR ran about 6 to 11 cycles with a sample-barcoded 5' primer and J-beta primers. Each CDR3 protein gets one entry after TCRdb re-called the 5' RACE reads with MiXCR. The data show about 900,000 distinct CDR3 sequences, around 46% seen once. Source material: blood. The receptors were gathered from a man between 25 and 39 years old in good health.

This clonotype was seen many times. V gene TRBV7-8 combines with J gene TRBJ2-3; 7 nucleotides align to TRBD1. Germline CDR1 SGHVS, CDR2 FQNEAQ. Trimming took 3 bases from V and 6 from J; bases not matched to a gene: 0. The CDR3 runs to 12 residues. Here the CDR3 reads CASSLTGDTQYF. For the CDR3, the DNA is TGTGCCAGCAGCTTGACAGGGGATACGCAGTATTTT.

The chain recombines TRBV7-2 with TRBJ2-7; TRBD2 matches at 7 bases. CDR1 and CDR2 from the germline V gene are SGHTA and FQGNSA. Unmatched junction bases numbered 17, after V lost 8 bases and J lost 7 bases. The CDR3 runs to 15 residues. The CDR3 protein is CASGGGGGARNEQYF. The DNA of the CDR3 is TGTGCCAGCGGCGGGGGTGGGGGAGCACGAAATGAGCAGTACTTC. Full variable domain (rest looked up from reference TRBV7-2 and TRBJ2-7): GAGVSQSPSNKVTEKGKDVELRCDPISGHTALYWYRQSLGQGLEFLIYFQGNSAPDKSGLPSDRFSAERTGGSVSTLTIQRTQQEDSAVYLCASGGGGGARNEQYFGPGTRLTVT.

The chain recombines TRBV3-1 with TRBJ1-2; perhaps TRBD1 as D (5 bases). CDR3 size: 14 residues. Germline loops: CDR1 LGHDT, CDR2 YNNKEL (reference sequence). Between the trimmed V and J ends, which lost 4 bases and 5 bases, there was a span of 14 bases. In nucleotides, the CDR3 is TGTGCCAGCAGCCCTCTAGACAGCCCTTATGGCTACACCTTC. Translation gives CASSPLDSPYGYTF. Supplemented by reference TRBV3-1 and TRBJ1-2, the full variable domain reads DTAVSQTPKYLVTQMGNDKSIKCEQNLGHDTMYWYKQDSKKFLKIMFSYNNKELIINETVPNRFSPKSPDKAHLNLHINSLELGDSAVYFCASSPLDSPYGYTFGSGTRLTVV.

The sample holds a few counts of this clonotype. The chain joins TRBV11-2 to TRBJ2-7; tentatively, D is TRBD1 (6 bases). V lost 8 bases, J lost 1 base, and 18 bases lay in between. The CDR3 is made up of 15 amino acids. The germline CDR1 and CDR2 sequences are SGHAT and FQNNGV. The CDR3 DNA is TGTGCCAGCGGCAACAGGGTTACTATGTCCTACGAGCAGTACTTC. It encodes CASGNRVTMSYEQYF.

This clonotype was observed a few times. This chain joins TRBV29-1 and TRBJ2-7; D might be TRBD1 (5 bases). The CDR3 sequence is 13 residues long. Germline loops: CDR1 SQVTM, CDR2 ANQGSEA. Deletions cut 2 bases from V and 2 bases from J, with 10 bases between. CDR3 nucleotides: TGCAGCGTTGAAAAGGCCAGGGCCTACGAGCAGTACTTC. Translation gives CSVEKARAYEQYF.

The V call is TRBV28, the J call TRBJ2-3, with TRBD2 matching over 10 bases. The germline gives CDR1 MDHEN, CDR2 SYDVKM. Losses at the gene ends were 1 base for V and 1 base for J; bases not matched to a gene: 14. The CDR3 spans 20 residues. CDR3 bases: TGTGCCAGCAGTTTATTCCCCCTACTACTAGCGGGGTCAGGCACAGATACGCAGTATTTT. Its translation: CASSLFPLLLAGSGTDTQYF.

The V gene is TRBV20-1, the J gene TRBJ2-7, with D maybe TRBD2 (5 bases). V was pared by 1 base and J by 1 base, with 11 bases between. Germline V lookup: CDR1 DFQATT, CDR2 SNEGSKA (reference sequence). This CDR3 region has 14 residues. The CDR3 DNA reads TGCAGTGCTAGAGGTAGGAGAGGGTCCTACGAGCAGTACTTC. Translating gives CSARGRRGSYEQYF.

The gene calls are TRBV28 and TRBJ1-1; D possibly corresponds to TRBD1 (6 bases). Germline assignment: CDR1 MDHEN and CDR2 SYDVKM. Trimming shortened V by 5 bases and J by 0 bases, and 28 bases separated the two germline ends. This CDR3 spans 20 amino acids. CDR3 DNA: TGTGCCAGCAGTCCGGTGGGGGGCATGATGCGTGAGCCTATGAACACTGAAGCTTTCTTT. The encoded protein is CASSPVGGMMREPMNTEAFF. The variable domain in full, with the rest retrieved from reference TRBV28 and TRBJ1-1, is DVKVTQSSRYLVKRTGEKVFLECVQDMDHENMFWYRQDPGLGLRLIYFSYDVKMKEKGDIPEGYSVSREKKERFSLILESASTNQTSMYLCASSPVGGMMREPMNTEAFFGQGTRLTVV.

The V call is TRBV7-2, the J call TRBJ1-4; unclear D gene. Trimming stripped 1 base from V and 3 bases from J, with 6 bases between. CDR1 and CDR2 from the germline V gene are SGHTA and FQGNSA. The CDR3 extends over 14 amino acids. The CDR3 DNA reads as TGTGCCAGCAGCTTAGAAAGGGCTAATGAAAAACTGTTTTTT. Translation gives CASSLERANEKLFF.

The table lists this clonotype with a few counts. The chain joins TRBV6-5 to TRBJ1-2; the D gene is possibly TRBD1 (5 bases). V dropped 4 bases and J dropped 4 bases, with 10 bases sitting between them. The CDR3 runs 13 residues. Germline-derived CDR1 and CDR2 are MNHEY and SVGAGI. CDR3: CASSSGTFYGYTF. In DNA, the CDR3 is TGTGCCAGCAGTTCCGGGACCTTCTATGGCTACACCTTC.

This chain links TRBV12-3 or TRBV12-4 with TRBJ2-7, with D uncertain. The CDR3 spans 13 residues. V was shortened by 1 base and J by 7 bases, with 11 bases between the two germline ends. This CDR3 is CASSLEITGEQYF. The CDR3 DNA is TGTGCCAGCAGTTTAGAGATCACCGGGGAGCAGTACTTC.

This clonotype was picked up a small number of times. V and J are TRBV6-1 and TRBJ1-1; the match to TRBD1 covers 7 bases. Germline CDR1 is MNHNS and CDR2 is SASEGT. Germline trimming cut 1 base from V and 5 bases from J; bases unmatched to any gene: 7. The CDR3 length is 15 residues. The CDR3 is CASSEVAGGWTEAFF. The CDR3 DNA sequence: TGTGCCAGCAGTGAAGTGGCAGGGGGATGGACTGAAGCTTTCTTT.

The V call is TRBV20-1, the J call TRBJ2-1; 11 bases line up with TRBD1. The germline gives CDR1 DFQATT, CDR2 SNEGSKA (reference sequence). V dropped 3 bases and J dropped 0; count of bases not matched to a gene: 7. The CDR3 sequence is 17 residues long. The CDR3 DNA is TGCAGTGCTAGCACCTCAGGGACAGGGGGCTCCTACAATGAGCAGTTCTTC. Amino acid sequence: CSASTSGTGGSYNEQFF.

The chain has TRBV6-1 and TRBJ1-1, with D unclear. CDR3 length: 12 residues. V was pared by 7 bases and J by 1 base, with 7 bases between. Per germline, CDR1 MNHNS and CDR2 SASEGT. CDR3 in DNA: TGTGCCAGCACTGTGACGAACACTGAAGCTTTCTTT. Encoded protein: CASTVTNTEAFF.

V usage is TRBV28 and J usage is TRBJ2-1, with D perhaps matching TRBD1 (6 bases). CDR3 length: 14 residues. V lost 10 bases to trimming and J lost 2 bases, with 15 bases between them. Per the germline V gene, CDR1 is MDHEN and CDR2 is SYDVKM. CDR3 DNA sequence: TGTGCCACCGAATCAGGGGCCCCCTACAATGAGCAGTTCTTC. This sequence encodes CATESGAPYNEQFF. Based on the CDR3 plus reference TRBV28 and TRBJ2-1, the full variable domain is DVKVTQSSRYLVKRTGEKVFLECVQDMDHENMFWYRQDPGLGLRLIYFSYDVKMKEKGDIPEGYSVSREKKERFSLILESASTNQTSMYLCATESGAPYNEQFFGPGTRLTVL.

Only a few counts were recorded for this clonotype. The chain uses TRBV7-2 and TRBJ2-3; TRBD2 matches at 12 bases. This CDR3 spans 16 amino acids. J was trimmed by 2 bases and V by 4 bases; bases with no gene match: 4. Germline CDR1 is SGHTA and CDR2 is FQGNSA. Written as DNA, the CDR3 is TGTGCCAGCAGCTCCACTAGCGGGGGGTTCACAGATACGCAGTATTTT. Protein: CASSSTSGGFTDTQYF.

In its sample, this clonotype was seen a few times. The chain uses TRBV5-5 and TRBJ2-3, with TRBD2 matching 8 bases. The CDR3 runs to 16 residues. V trimming: 2 bases; J trimming: 1 base; junction bases outside the gene matches: 6. CDR1 SGHKS and CDR2 YYEKEE come from the germline V gene (reference sequence). CDR3 loop: CASSFSPGRGTDTQYF. The CDR3 DNA is TGTGCCAGCAGCTTCTCCCCCGGGAGGGGCACAGATACGCAGTATTTT.

The chain employs TRBV28 and TRBJ2-3, with TRBD2 identical over 8 bases. Germline assignment: CDR1 MDHEN and CDR2 SYDVKM. The trim removed 7 bases at V and 9 bases at J, leaving 12 bases unmatched. The CDR3 sequence is 14 residues long. Here the CDR3 DNA reads TGTGCCAGCACCCCCCAAGGCGGGGGGATAACGCAGTATTTT. It specifies CASTPQGGGITQYF.

V and J are TRBV5-1 and TRBJ1-6; TRBD1 might be the D (5 bases). CDR1 and CDR2 from the germline V gene are SGHRS and YFSETQ. CDR3 length: 15 amino acids. The V and J ends lost 3 bases and 5 bases respectively, with 12 bases between them. CDR3 in DNA: TGCGCCAGCAGCTCCGGGACCCAACATAATTCACCCCTCCACTTT. Translated: CASSSGTQHNSPLHF.

This clonotype was counted a few times. V gene TRBV5-1 combines with J gene TRBJ2-1; D remains unclear. CDR3 size: 15 residues. Trimming took off 0 bases at V and 9 bases at J, with 16 bases between the two ends. Germline-derived CDR1 and CDR2 are SGHRS and YFSETQ. CDR3 nucleotides: TGCGCCAGCAGCTTGGATTCAGGTGCCTTGGGTGAGCAGTTCTTC. It translates to CASSLDSGALGEQFF.

The chain recombines TRBV4-2 with TRBJ2-5; 7 bases align to TRBD2. This CDR3 spans 16 amino acids. CDR1 and CDR2 (germline): LGHNA, YNFKEQ. V was pared by 5 bases and J by 5 bases, with 14 bases of the junction left unmatched. The CDR3 here is CASSEVRRAGLETQYF. CDR3 nucleotide sequence: TGTGCCAGCAGCGAGGTCCGTCGAGCGGGACTGGAGACCCAGTACTTC.

To note about this clonotype: Sequence at one end of the junction differs from germline and may be a read error. This chain uses TRBV10-3 with TRBJ2-3; D perhaps matches TRBD1 (5 bases). Per germline, CDR1 ENHRY and CDR2 SYGVKD. This CDR3 has 16 amino acids. Written as DNA, the CDR3 is TGTACCATCAGTGGCGACAGAGGTACTAGCACAGATACGCAGTATTTT. It codes for CTISGDRGTSTDTQYF.

The chain uses TRBV4-2 and TRBJ2-5; 14 nucleotides line up with TRBD2. The V segment lost 0 bases and the J segment 2 bases; nucleotides outside the gene matches: 8. The CDR3 is made up of 19 amino acids. CDR1 and CDR2 (germline): LGHNA, YNFKEQ. The CDR3 region is CASSQESGLAGGGQETQYF. The CDR3 DNA is TGTGCCAGCAGCCAAGAGAGTGGACTAGCGGGGGGAGGGCAAGAGACCCAGTACTTC.

This clonotype appeared a single time. The chain is built from TRBV6-1 and TRBJ2-4; TRBD1 or TRBD2 may be the D gene (5 bases each). The DNA end favors TRBJ2-7, so the J call may be wrong. Germline-derived CDR1 and CDR2 are MNHNS and SASEGT. CDR3 length: 16 residues. CDR3 loop: CASSEISARDVYEQYF. CDR3 in DNA: TGTGCCAGCAGTGAAATTTCGGCCCGGGACGTCTACGAGCAGTACTTC.

The chain employs TRBV6-1 and TRBJ1-6; D gene ambiguous. Deletions cut 4 bases from V and 8 bases from J, with 12 bases between. Germline values: CDR1 MNHNS, CDR2 SASEGT. There are 14 residues in the CDR3. This chain's CDR3 is CASSVKAGDSPLHF. The CDR3 DNA reads TGTGCCAGCAGTGTTAAAGCAGGCGATTCACCCCTCCACTTT.

The rearrangement uses TRBV10-2 and TRBJ2-7, with 13 bases fitting TRBD2. This CDR3 contains 15 residues. Germline CDR1 WSHSY, CDR2 SAAADI. V lost 9 bases to trimming and J lost 0 bases; unmatched junction nucleotides: 5. CDR3 amino acids: CASTSGGASSYEQYF. CDR3 in DNA: TGCGCCAGTACTAGCGGGGGGGCTAGCTCCTACGAGCAGTACTTC.